The clone carrying this T cell receptor (beta chain) was counted a few times. What it binds is unknown. The sample originates from a study of T cell repertoires in cytomegalovirus infection. Study-wide context: The public TCR beta signatures pointed to both CMV infection and matching HLA type.

Study-wide results and limits: CMV-specific TCR beta clonotypes restricted by HLA-C were the ones dominating the ex vivo response.

One entry per CDR3 protein results from TCRdb running MiXCR on the reads. The table includes approximately 500,000 distinct CDR3 sequences, 11% detected once. Trimming took 6 bases from V and 2 from J, leaving 14 bases between them. The CDR3 spans 14 residues. Germline assignment: CDR1 SGHRS and CDR2 YFSETQ. The sequenced sample was PBMCs. The TCR comes from a human donor in good health (CMV status not recorded). Some clones in this sample may be carry-over from other donors' samples. The chain links TRBV5-1 to TRBJ1-1; D might be TRBD1 (5 bases). CDR3 protein: CASTIGGANTEAFF. DNA for the CDR3: TGCGCCAGCACCATAGGAGGGGCCAACACTGAAGCTTTCTTT.